This T cell receptor (beta chain) was sequenced during a study of shared clonotypes between healthy human individuals. General observations from the study: When naive CD4 clonotypes were compared across a handful of donors, around 5% were shared. A reduction in generation probabilities was seen for non-shared clonotypes relative to those shared by all four donors. In general, naive subsets displayed greater estimated richness than memory subsets did.

The CDR3 contains 11 residues. Germline V CDR1 and CDR2: MDHEN, SYDVKM. V was cut by 6 bases and J by 14 bases, with 16 bases left in between. With regard to this clone: Its target is unknown.

The table came from immunoSEQ multiplex PCR; TCRdb's copy has only in-frame clones and leaves some out. Altogether around 690,000 clones are present, 90% being singletons, with the ten largest covering roughly 36%. The donors were all Caucasian adults (living in Nashville, Tennessee). The sequencing sample was made of memory CD8+ T cells from PBMCs. Subset specified: CD45RO+ cells pooled with CCR7-negative TemRA cells. The chain has TRBV28 and TRBJ2-5; D may correspond to TRBD1 or TRBD2 (5 bases each). This receptor was taken from a man between 18 and 35 years old in good health. Some clones in this sample may be carry-over from other donors' samples. The CDR3 spells CASSRDLEIYF. The CDR3 region has the DNA TGTGCCAGCAGCCGGGACCTGGAGATATACTTC. Filled out from reference TRBV28 and TRBJ2-5, the complete variable domain reads DVKVTQSSRYLVKRTGEKVFLECVQDMDHENMFWYRQDPGLGLRLIYFSYDVKMKEKGDIPEGYSVSREKKERFSLILESASTNQTSMYLCASSRDLEIYFGPGTRLLVL.